Each of the 12 T cell receptor beta chains below was sequenced from the same sample in a study of early stage breast cancer tumors (dated by TCRdb to the late 2010s). To prepare the library, the immunoSEQ multiplex PCR assay was applied. Here the immuneACCESS table is served through TCRdb, limited to in-frame sequences with V and J called. Missing clones are a known gap in these copies; in checked studies unresolved V genes cover under half, and the rest lacks a known reason. Here the sample has roughly 49,000 clones; 78% occur a single time. The leading ten clones occupy 3% to 3.5% of the sample. The sequenced sample consisted of blood. These receptors were obtained from a person aged 40-50 years with breast cancer.

This chain links TRBV6-5 with TRBJ1-2; 7 nucleotides line up with TRBD1. The CDR3 totals 14 residues. Germline V gives CDR1 MNHEY, CDR2 SVGAGI. Losses at the gene ends were 2 bases for V and 4 bases for J; bases not matched to a gene: 4. CDR3 amino acids: CASSYRGQSYGYTF. The CDR3 bases are TGTGCCAGCAGTTACCGGGGACAGAGCTATGGCTACACCTTC.

V gene TRBV6-5 combines with J gene TRBJ2-7; D is ambiguous. CDR1 and CDR2 from the germline V gene are MNHEY and SVGAGI. This CDR3 has 15 residues. V gave up 0 bases and J gave up 1 base, with 10 bases separating them. CDR3 sequence (DNA): TGTGCCAGCAGTTACTCGATTCTGGGGTCCTACGAGCAGTACTTC. Protein product: CASSYSILGSYEQYF.

This rearrangement joins TRBV28 to TRBJ1-2; D may be TRBD1 (5 bases). The ends were cut back, 5 bases at V and 3 bases at J, with 10 bases in the middle. Per the germline V gene, CDR1 is MDHEN and CDR2 is SYDVKM. The CDR3 loop spans 13 amino acids. The CDR3 coding sequence is TGTGCCAGCAGTAGGGACGGGTACTATGGCTACACCTTC. This codes for CASSRDGYYGYTF.

This sequence joins TRBV5-5 and TRBJ1-2, with a weak D call TRBD1 (5 bases). V was trimmed by 1 base and J by 1 base, leaving 8 bases between them. The CDR3 runs to 14 residues. Germline CDR1 SGHKS, CDR2 YYEKEE (reference sequence). CDR3 in amino acids: CASSLSGINYGYTF. The CDR3 DNA follows: TGTGCCAGCAGCTTGTCAGGGATTAACTATGGCTACACCTTC.

This rearrangement joins TRBV7-9 to TRBJ2-2; no definite D call. Germline CDR1 SEHNR, CDR2 FQNEAQ (reference sequence). Deletions cut 1 base from V and 7 bases from J, with 10 bases between. The CDR3 totals 14 residues. The CDR3 loop reads CASSLGSGFGELFF. The CDR3 DNA reads TGTGCCAGCAGCTTAGGGTCCGGGTTCGGGGAGCTGTTTTTT.

J is TRBJ2-1 and V is TRBV7-2, with a tentative D call TRBD2 (6 bases). In germline, CDR1 is SGHTA, CDR2 FQGNSA. There are 17 residues in the CDR3. Trimming removed 0 bases at V and 0 bases at J, with 12 bases between. The CDR3 nucleotides are TGTGCCAGCAGCTTAGCCGGCGGGATGAGCTCCTACAATGAGCAGTTCTTC. Translation gives CASSLAGGMSSYNEQFF.

V and J are TRBV2 and TRBJ2-2; 9 bases agree with TRBD2. Germline V gives CDR1 SNHLY, CDR2 FYNNEI. The CDR3 covers 14 residues. Trimming cost V 4 bases and J 7 bases; bases outside gene matches: 4. CDR3 sequence reads: CASSVASGIGELFF. The CDR3 DNA reads TGTGCCAGCAGTGTGGCTAGCGGGATCGGGGAGCTGTTTTTT.

The V and J genes are TRBV25-1 and TRBJ2-7; possibly TRBD1 or TRBD2 for D (5 bases each). CDR1 and CDR2 (germline): MGHDK, SYGVNS. V lost 8 bases and J lost 4, with 6 bases in between. The CDR3 extends over 10 amino acids. The CDR3 sequence: CASGGYEQYF. Written as DNA, the CDR3 is TGTGCCAGCGGGGGTTACGAGCAGTACTTC.

CDR3 protein: CASSHGLSTDTQYF. The CDR3, as DNA: TGCGCCAGCTCTCACGGGCTGAGCACAGATACGCAGTATTTT. The rearrangement links TRBV5-1 to TRBJ2-3; D is unclear. The CDR3 length is 14 residues. Germline V gene lookup returns CDR1 SGHRS and CDR2 YFSETQ. Trimming removed 7 bases at V and 0 bases at J, with 12 bases between.

This clone showed up just once. The rearrangement uses TRBV30 and TRBJ2-1; tentatively, D is TRBD1 or TRBD2 (5 bases each). The CDR3 covers 11 residues. V was clipped by 4 bases and J by 10 bases, with 11 bases between them. Germline CDR1 and CDR2: GTSNPN and SVGIG (reference sequence). The DNA for the CDR3 is TGTGCCTGGACCTTCTGGGGGGAGCAGTTCTTC. Amino acids: CAWTFWGEQFF.

This clone was detected only a few times. The rearrangement links TRBV19 to TRBJ1-3; D call uncertain. V lost 3 bases to trimming and J lost 0 bases, with 9 bases between them. The CDR3 covers 15 residues. CDR1 is LNHDA and CDR2 is SQIVND in the germline V gene (reference sequence). CDR3 region: CASSIESFSGNTIYF. Here the CDR3 DNA reads TGTGCCAGTAGTATTGAGTCCTTCTCTGGAAACACCATATATTTT.

There are a few counts of this clone. The chain recombines TRBV7-9 with TRBJ1-2; 8 bases are a match to TRBD1. The CDR3 extends over 15 amino acids. Trimming took 3 bases from V and 1 from J; bases not matched to a gene: 4. Germline loops: CDR1 SEHNR, CDR2 FQNEAQ (reference sequence). The CDR3 region is CASSFGQGNNYGYTF. DNA for the CDR3: TGTGCCAGCAGCTTCGGACAGGGCAATAACTATGGCTACACCTTC.